This is a list of T cell receptor beta chains from one sample in a study of cytomegalovirus exposure and HLA in healthy donors. Using immunoSEQ multiplex PCR, the repertoire was profiled, and TCRdb retains in-frame clones only, with some absent. The sample consists of 40,000 or so clones, 65% to 85% of them appearing once. The sequenced material came from PBMCs. These receptors all stem from a woman aged 25 to 45 in good health and CMV-seropositive. Each CDR3 is given with its conserved first and last residue. D genes are given only for firm matches. Part of the rows lack a size; the others show once, few, many or a class for expanded clones.

d_gene	abundance	v_gene	len	j_gene	CDR3aa	CDR3nt
TRBD1	few	TRBV29-1	16	TRBJ1-2	CSVPRELGQGDYGYTF	TGCAGCGTCCCTCGTGAATTGGGACAGGGGGACTATGGCTACACCTTC
.	.	TRBV1	15	TRBJ1-4	CTSSQVGRVNEKLFF	TGCACCAGCAGCCAAGTGGGCAGGGTTAATGAAAAACTGTTTTTT
TRBD1	.	TRBV13	16	TRBJ2-2	CASSRPGTGHTGELFF	TGTGCCAGCAGCCGGCCCGGGACAGGGCACACCGGGGAGCTGTTTTTT
TRBD2	.	TRBV18	18	TRBJ2-1	CASSPLTSGRAEANEQFF	TGTGCCAGCTCACCACTCACTAGCGGGAGGGCCGAGGCCAATGAGCAGTTCTTC
TRBD2	.	TRBV2	15	TRBJ2-7	CASSDRTSGRGKEYF	TGTGCCAGCAGTGACCGGACTAGCGGGAGGGGAAAGGAGTACTTC
.	.	TRBV7-2	15	TRBJ2-5	CASSLGGVALGTQYF	TGTGCCAGCAGCTTAGGGGGGGTAGCTTTAGGGACCCAGTACTTC
.	.	TRBV6-5	14	TRBJ1-2	CASSYGALNYGYTF	TGTGCCAGCAGTTATGGAGCGCTTAACTATGGCTACACCTTC
.	.	TRBV6-1	15	TRBJ1-6	CASSEPTIYNSPLHF	TGTGCCAGCAGTGAACCGACTATCTATAATTCACCCCTCCACTTT
.	once	TRBV19	15	TRBJ2-3	CASSISGLNTDTQYF	TGTGCCAGTAGTATAAGCGGGTTAAACACAGATACGCAGTATTTT
.	few	TRBV5-4	15	TRBJ2-1	CASSLGASSDNEQFF	TGTGCCAGCAGCTTGGGGGCTAGCTCTGACAATGAGCAGTTCTTC
TRBD2	.	TRBV15	15	TRBJ2-5	CATSRESGGGETQYF	TGTGCCACCAGCAGAGAGAGCGGGGGAGGAGAGACCCAGTACTTC
.	.	TRBV5-6	13	TRBJ1-2	CASSSPANYGYTF	TGTGCCAGCAGCTCCCCGGCTAACTATGGCTACACCTTC
.	once	TRBV11-2	17	TRBJ2-7	CASSLGLYSPETYEQYF	TGTGCCAGCAGCTTAGGTCTATATTCCCCCGAAACCTACGAGCAGTACTTC
TRBD1	.	TRBV7-9	14	TRBJ1-5	CASSSTGGNQPQHF	TGTGCCAGCAGCTCAACAGGGGGCAATCAGCCCCAGCATTTT
TRBD2	once	TRBV7-3	16	TRBJ2-1	CASSLLRGGAHNEQFF	TGTGCCAGCAGCTTACTACGCGGGGGGGCCCACAATGAGCAGTTCTTC
.	.	TRBV27	11	TRBJ2-1	CASGLLDEQFF	TGTGCCAGCGGCCTCTTGGATGAGCAGTTCTTC
TRBD1	few	TRBV7-9	16	TRBJ2-1	CASSLVFQGAQNEQFF	TGTGCCAGCAGCTTAGTATTTCAGGGGGCGCAGAATGAGCAGTTCTTC